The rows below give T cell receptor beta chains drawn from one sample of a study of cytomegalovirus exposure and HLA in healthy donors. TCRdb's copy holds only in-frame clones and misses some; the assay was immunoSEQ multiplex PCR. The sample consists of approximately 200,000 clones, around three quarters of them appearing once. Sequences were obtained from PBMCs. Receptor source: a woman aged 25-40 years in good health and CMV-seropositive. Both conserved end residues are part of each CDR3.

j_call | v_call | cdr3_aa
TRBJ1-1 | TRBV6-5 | CASSYSTGQGEAFF
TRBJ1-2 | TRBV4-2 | CASSQVDRGLNYGYTF
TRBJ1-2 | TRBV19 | CASSISTGGANGYTF
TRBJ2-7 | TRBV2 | CASSVSHEQYF
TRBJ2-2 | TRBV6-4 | CASSDSGTGDTGELFF
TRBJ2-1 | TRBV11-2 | CASNILSEGPVHEQFF
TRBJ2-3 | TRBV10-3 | CAISGHTSGGATDTQYF
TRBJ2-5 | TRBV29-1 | CSGGGLAGQETQYF
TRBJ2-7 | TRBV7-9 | CASSFDAGGTYEQYF
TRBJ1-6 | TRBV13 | CASSSGQGNSPLHF
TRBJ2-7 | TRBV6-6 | CASSSQTSSIEQYF
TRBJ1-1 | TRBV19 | CASSILGRGGPEAFF
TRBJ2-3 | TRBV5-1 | CASSLGTGVDTDTQYF
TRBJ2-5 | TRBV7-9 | CASNPKGTGQETQYF
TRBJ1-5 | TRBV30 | CAWSVGQSDQPQHF
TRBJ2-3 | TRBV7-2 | CASSSDRVGTDTQYF
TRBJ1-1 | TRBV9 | CASSVESGQGHMNTEAFF
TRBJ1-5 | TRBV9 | CASSETGNNQPQHF
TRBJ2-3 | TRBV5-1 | CASSLAGRGGGNTDTQYF
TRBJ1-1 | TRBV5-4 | CASSHRTGKAFF
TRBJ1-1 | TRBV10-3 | CAISESTGLMNTEAFF
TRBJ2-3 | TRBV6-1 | CASSGTSGGRDTQYF
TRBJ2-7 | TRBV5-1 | CASRPGLAGVYEQYF
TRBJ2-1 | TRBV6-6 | CASSSQGRGGYNEQFF
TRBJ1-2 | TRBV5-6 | CASSLGQGAGGYTF
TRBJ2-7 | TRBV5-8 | CASARDTYEQYF